This record concerns one TCR beta chain sequence. Its cognate antigen is unknown. The CDR3 has 16 residues. Germline V gene sequence: CDR1 SEHNR, CDR2 FQNEAQ (reference sequence). The ends were cut back, 5 bases at V and 0 bases at J, with 15 bases in the middle. This sample was included in a study of STAT3 mutations in large granular lymphocyte leukemia. Study details: Among longitudinally sequenced T-LGLL patients, roughly half had canonical activating STAT3 mutations detected. Immunosuppressive therapy was given to more than half of T-LGLL patients.

TCRbeta libraries averaged around 39,000 productive templates per sample. Method: immunoSEQ multiplex PCR; TCRdb's copy keeps in-frame clones and lacks some. The sample has 10,000 to 15,000 clones, just over 85% seen once. Findings and caveats of the study: No sample exists from the first appearance of each clone. Every T-LGLL patient had at least one immunodominant TCRbeta clonotype.

The genes are TRBV7-9 and TRBJ2-3; D is perhaps TRBD1 (6 bases). Sample: PBMCs. This receptor was obtained from a human donor with T large granular lymphocyte leukemia. Some clones in this sample may be carry-over from other donors' samples. The CDR3 loop reads CASSPGWTASTDTQYF. CDR3 in DNA: TGTGCCAGCAGCCCCGGCTGGACAGCTAGCACAGATACGCAGTATTTT.